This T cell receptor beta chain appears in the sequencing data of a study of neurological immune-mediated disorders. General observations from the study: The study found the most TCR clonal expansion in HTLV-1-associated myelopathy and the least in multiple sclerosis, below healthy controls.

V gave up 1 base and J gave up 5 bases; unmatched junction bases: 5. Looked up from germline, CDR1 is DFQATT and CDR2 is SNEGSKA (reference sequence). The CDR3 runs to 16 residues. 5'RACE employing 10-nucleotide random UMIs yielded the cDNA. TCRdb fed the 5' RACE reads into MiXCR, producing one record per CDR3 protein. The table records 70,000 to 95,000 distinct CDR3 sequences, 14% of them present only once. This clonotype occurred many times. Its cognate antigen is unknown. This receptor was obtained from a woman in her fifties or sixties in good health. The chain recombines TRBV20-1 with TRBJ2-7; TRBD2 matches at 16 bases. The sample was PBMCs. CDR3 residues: CSARAPGLAGGDEQYF. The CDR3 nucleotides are TGCAGTGCTAGAGCCCCGGGACTAGCGGGAGGGGACGAGCAGTACTTC.